The 28 T cell receptor beta chains listed next were all sequenced from one sample in a study of CD8+ T cells in alopecia areata. RNA extraction and reverse transcription yielded cDNA as sequencing template. Here immunoSEQ multiplex PCR was the method, and the copy in TCRdb shows in-frame clones only, minus some. The table shows 140,000 to 150,000 clones, with around 60% occurring only once. Source: CD4+ T cells sorted from blood, taken at week 0. All receptors derive from a human donor with alopecia areata.

The J gene is TRBJ2-4, the V gene TRBV2, with 7 nucleotides matching TRBD1. Per germline, CDR1 SNHLY and CDR2 FYNNEI. V lost 0 bases, J lost 0 bases, and 8 bases stayed unmatched. This CDR3 has 18 residues. The CDR3 loop is CASSEASGQPLAKNIQYF. The CDR3 DNA is TGTGCCAGCAGTGAAGCTTCGGGACAGCCCTTAGCCAAAAACATTCAGTACTTC.

The V and J genes are TRBV30 and TRBJ1-1; no firm D call. CDR3 length: 16 residues. Looked up from germline, CDR1 is GTSNPN and CDR2 is SVGIG (reference sequence). V was pared by 3 bases and J by 4 bases, with 21 bases between. The CDR3 coding sequence is TGTGCCTGGAGGCCCCCCGGAGGGTATTCGAGCACTGAAGCTTTCTTT. This gives the protein CAWRPPGGYSSTEAFF.

This clone was detected only once. The chain is built from TRBV4-2 and TRBJ2-5; TRBD2 matches at 10 bases. CDR3 length equals 17 residues. Trimming at V came to 0 bases and at J to 5 bases, leaving 9 bases not matched to a gene. Germline V CDR1 and CDR2: LGHNA, YNFKEQ. CDR3 in DNA: TGTGCCAGCAGCCAAGAGAACCAGCGGGGGGGCCCTGAGACCCAGTACTTC. Protein sequence: CASSQENQRGGPETQYF.

This chain uses TRBV7-2 with TRBJ1-6; 8 nucleotides align to TRBD1. The CDR3 is made up of 13 amino acids. Germline trimming cut 1 base from V and 16 bases from J; bases unmatched to any gene: 6. Germline-derived CDR1 and CDR2 are SGHTA and FQGNSA. Written as DNA, the CDR3 is TGTGCCAGCAGCTTAGTTCTGGACAGGGTACTCCACTTT. Translating gives CASSLVLDRVLHF.

This rearrangement joins TRBV4-3 to TRBJ1-2, with unresolved D. CDR1 and CDR2 (germline): LGHNA, YSLEER. The CDR3 consists of 13 residues. Between the trimmed V and J ends, which lost 1 base and 6 bases, there was a span of 9 bases. The CDR3 protein is CASSQGGVHGYTF. CDR3 nucleotide sequence: TGCGCCAGCAGCCAAGGAGGAGTCCATGGCTACACCTTC.

V gene TRBV25-1 combines with J gene TRBJ1-1, with D unresolved. The germline V gene encodes CDR1 MGHDK and CDR2 SYGVNS. V gave up 1 base and J gave up 1 base, with 10 bases separating them. The CDR3 spans 15 residues. The CDR3 here is CASSELFAENTEAFF. The CDR3 DNA follows: TGTGCCAGCAGTGAATTGTTCGCAGAGAACACTGAAGCTTTCTTT.

This clone has a handful of counts. The rearrangement links TRBV29-1 to TRBJ2-2, with D perhaps matching TRBD1 (5 bases). CDR3 length: 11 residues. Between the trimmed V and J ends, which lost 8 bases and 5 bases, there was a span of 9 bases. The V gene's germline CDR1 is SQVTM and CDR2 ANQGSEA. The CDR3 nucleotides read TGCAGCTTCAGGGAAACCGGGGAGCTGTTTTTT. Encoded protein: CSFRETGELFF.

This chain connects TRBV30 to TRBJ1-2; the D is unclear. Germline lookup yields CDR1 GTSNPN and CDR2 SVGIG (reference sequence). Trimming removed 0 bases from V and 4 bases from J, with 15 bases in between. CDR3 length equals 15 residues. CDR3 amino acids: CAWSVAAQLGYGYTF. Here the CDR3 DNA reads TGTGCCTGGAGTGTCGCAGCACAATTGGGCTATGGCTACACCTTC. Drawing the rest from reference TRBV30 and TRBJ1-2, the complete variable domain is SQTIHQWPATLVQPVGSPLSLECTVEGTSNPNLYWYRQAAGRGLQLLFYSVGIGQISSEVPQNLSASRPQDRQFILSSKKLLLSDSGFYLCAWSVAAQLGYGYTFGSGTRLTVV.

J is TRBJ1-6 and V is TRBV25-1; no firm D call. V lost 1 base to trimming and J lost 14 bases, with 12 bases between them. CDR3 length: 13 amino acids. CDR1 and CDR2 (germline): MGHDK, SYGVNS. CDR3: CASSESGGRSLHF. Written as DNA, the CDR3 is TGTGCCAGCAGTGAATCGGGTGGTAGGTCCCTCCACTTT.

This clone was recorded a few times. The V and J genes are TRBV30 and TRBJ2-1; D not certain. V lost 5 bases to trimming and J lost 3 bases, with 5 bases between them. The CDR3 loop spans 11 amino acids. Germline assignment: CDR1 GTSNPN and CDR2 SVGIG (reference sequence). The CDR3 here is CAWGNYNEQFF. CDR3 nucleotide sequence: TGTGCCTGGGGCAACTACAATGAGCAGTTCTTC.

This chain joins TRBV27 and TRBJ1-3; D unclear. Germline lookup yields CDR1 MNHEY and CDR2 SMNVEV (reference sequence). The CDR3 extends over 14 amino acids. V shed 5 bases and J shed 0 bases, with 8 bases lying between them. CDR3 coding DNA: TGTGCCAGCAGTGCTGGTCGCTCTGGAAACACCATATATTTT. Translating it yields CASSAGRSGNTIYF.

The chain recombines TRBV4-1 with TRBJ2-4; perhaps D is TRBD1 or TRBD2 (5 bases each). Germline lookup yields CDR1 MGHRA and CDR2 YSYEKL. V was shortened by 3 bases and J by 6 bases, with 12 bases between the two germline ends. CDR3 length: 14 residues. In DNA form, the CDR3 reads TGCGCCAGCAGCCAGGGGGAGAGGGGAAACATTCAGTACTTC. Residues: CASSQGERGNIQYF.

This chain joins TRBV5-6 and TRBJ1-2, with no clear D. CDR1 is SGHDT and CDR2 is YYEEEE in the germline V gene. Trimming removed 0 bases from V and 2 bases from J, with 8 bases in between. This CDR3 is 14 amino acids long. CDR3 coding DNA: TGTGCCAGCAGCTTGGGCCAGTCAAACTATGGCTACACCTTC. This gives the protein CASSLGQSNYGYTF.

Comments on this clone: This specimen includes other DNA sequences encoding the same CDR3. The CDR3 nucleotides read TGCGCCAGCAGCCAAGACAGGGGTCAGCCCCAGCATTTT. Translated, it gives CASSQDRGQPQHF. The chain joins TRBV4-3 to TRBJ1-5, with D possibly TRBD1 on 6 matching bases. Trimming left V 0 bases short and J 6 bases short, with 6 bases between. Germline loops: CDR1 LGHNA, CDR2 YSLEER. The CDR3 loop spans 13 amino acids.

J is TRBJ2-2 and V is TRBV2; possible D gene TRBD2, 5 bases. Deletions cut 4 bases from V and 6 bases from J, with 9 bases between. The CDR3 is made up of 13 amino acids. CDR1 and CDR2 from the germline V gene are SNHLY and FYNNEI. The CDR3 bases are TGTGCCAGCAGTGCCGACTACGCCGGGGAGCTGTTTTTT. This encodes CASSADYAGELFF.

The rearrangement uses TRBV30 and TRBJ2-7; TRBD2 is a possible D gene (5 bases). Germline V gives CDR1 GTSNPN, CDR2 SVGIG (reference sequence). The CDR3 is made up of 13 amino acids. Trimming took 1 base from V and 8 from J, leaving 15 bases between them. CDR3 coding DNA: TGTGCCTGGAGTGCCTCCCTCTCGGGGAAGCAGTACTTC. Its protein is CAWSASLSGKQYF.

Written as DNA, the CDR3 is TGCGCCAGCACCCGGGAGGACGACAATGAGCAGTTCTTC. It encodes CASTREDDNEQFF. This rearrangement joins TRBV23-1 to TRBJ2-1, with 7 bases lining up with TRBD2. TRBV23-1 is noted as an ORF with a role that remains uncertain. V trimming: 7 bases; J trimming: 5 bases; junction bases outside the gene matches: 5. The CDR3 is 13 residues long.

This clone was detected a few times. V gene TRBV29-1 combines with J gene TRBJ2-3; D possibly corresponds to TRBD1 (5 bases). In germline, CDR1 is SQVTM, CDR2 ANQGSEA. The CDR3 runs to 13 residues. With 3 bases removed from V and 2 bases from J, the gap between germline ends came to 9 bases. The CDR3 here is CSVEGPNTDTQYF. The CDR3 bases are TGCAGCGTTGAGGGGCCGAACACAGATACGCAGTATTTT.

The chain carries TRBV29-1 and TRBJ2-1; the match to TRBD2 covers 9 bases. V lost 3 bases, J lost 6 bases, and 3 bases stayed unmatched. Germline values: CDR1 SQVTM, CDR2 ANQGSEA. This CDR3 has 13 amino acids. CDR3 protein: CSVEASGVNEQFF. Here the CDR3 DNA reads TGCAGCGTTGAGGCTAGCGGGGTCAATGAGCAGTTCTTC.

This chain links TRBV30 with TRBJ1-2, with TRBD1 identical over 11 bases. J lost 4 bases, V lost 1 base, and 11 bases had no gene match. The CDR3 is made up of 17 amino acids. CDR1 GTSNPN and CDR2 SVGIG come from the germline V gene (reference sequence). CDR3 DNA: TGTGCCTGGAGTGCGGCCGGGACAGGGGGAGGGAGCTATGGCTACACCTTC. As protein: CAWSAAGTGGGSYGYTF.

CDR3 sequence reads: CASSDRDNGNTIYF. CDR3 sequence (DNA): TGTGCCAGCAGTGACAGGGACAATGGAAACACCATATATTTT. This chain uses TRBV25-1 with TRBJ1-3, with D possibly TRBD1 on 6 matching bases. CDR3 length: 14 amino acids. The V and J ends lost 3 bases and 3 bases respectively, with 9 bases between them. Germline-derived CDR1 and CDR2 are MGHDK and SYGVNS.

This chain links TRBV9 with TRBJ1-6, with unresolved D. V lost 0 bases and J 7 bases, leaving 5 bases between the germline ends. Germline V gene data show CDR1 as SGDLS and CDR2 as YYNGEE. The CDR3 is 13 amino acids. The DNA for the CDR3 is TGTGCCAGCAGCGTAGGGGCCAATTCACCCCTCCACTTT. This gives the protein CASSVGANSPLHF. The full variable domain, in which reference TRBV9 and TRBJ1-6 provide the parts outside the CDR3, is DSGVTQTPKHLITATGQRVTLRCSPRSGDLSVYWYQQSLDQGLQFLIQYYNGEERAKGNILERFSAQQFPDLHSELNLSSLELGDSALYFCASSVGANSPLHFGNGTRLTVT.

The rearrangement links TRBV27 to TRBJ2-7, with D possibly being TRBD1 or TRBD2 (6 bases each). The CDR3 contains 14 residues. CDR1 and CDR2 (germline): MNHEY, SMNVEV (reference sequence). The V gene lost 6 bases and the J gene lost 2 bases, with 14 bases spanning the gap. The CDR3 DNA is TGTGCCAGCAGCCGCGGGACACCTCCCTACGAGCAGTACTTC. It specifies CASSRGTPPYEQYF.

This sequence joins TRBV11-2 and TRBJ2-1; D might be TRBD2 (6 bases). The CDR3 runs 14 residues. Per the germline V gene, CDR1 is SGHAT and CDR2 is FQNNGV. Trimming stripped 3 bases from V and 6 bases from J, with 12 bases between. In nucleotides, the CDR3 is TGTGCCAGCAGCTTCCGCGGGGCCTCCAATGAGCAGTTCTTC. As protein: CASSFRGASNEQFF.

The chain recombines TRBV7-2 with TRBJ1-2; no clear D. Germline V lookup: CDR1 SGHTA, CDR2 FQGNSA. With 1 base removed from V and 1 base from J, the gap between germline ends came to 4 bases. The CDR3 covers 13 residues. The CDR3 DNA sequence: TGTGCCAGCAGCTTAGAGAATAACTATGGCTACACCTTC. Translating it yields CASSLENNYGYTF.

The chain couples TRBV29-1 to TRBJ2-7; 9 bases match TRBD2. CDR1 and CDR2 (germline): SQVTM, ANQGSEA. The ends lost 4 bases at V and 3 bases at J; junction bases unmatched: 4. This CDR3 is built from 13 residues. CDR3 residues: CSVGSGGFYEQYF. The DNA for the CDR3 is TGCAGCGTTGGTAGCGGGGGCTTCTACGAGCAGTACTTC.

The chain uses TRBV7-9 and TRBJ2-3; D is ambiguous. Germline assignment: CDR1 SEHNR and CDR2 FQNEAQ (reference sequence). This CDR3 spans 14 amino acids. V lost 6 bases and J lost 1, with 11 bases in between. The DNA for the CDR3 is TGTGCCAGCAGTTTGTTTATCCGCACAGATACGCAGTATTTT. Protein product: CASSLFIRTDTQYF. Filled out from reference TRBV7-9 and TRBJ2-3, the complete variable domain reads DTGVSQNPRHKITKRGQNVTFRCDPISEHNRLYWYRQTLGQGPEFLTYFQNEAQLEKSRLLSDRFSAERPKGSFSTLEIQRTEQGDSAMYLCASSLFIRTDTQYFGPGTRLTVL.

The rearrangement joins TRBV5-1 to TRBJ2-3, with D hard to call. Trimming pared 0 bases from V and 7 bases from J, leaving 12 bases between. Looked up from germline, CDR1 is SGHRS and CDR2 is YFSETQ. The CDR3 is 14 amino acids. CDR3 bases: TGCGCCAGCAGCTTGGCAGGCGGTAAAAATACGCAGTATTTT. Amino acids: CASSLAGGKNTQYF.